What follows are 27 T cell receptor beta chains derived from one specimen sequenced in a study of blood T cell repertoires in COVID-19. TCRdb's table, derived via immunoSEQ multiplex PCR, lists solely in-frame clones and lacks some. Among about 250,000 clones listed, nearly 85% were seen once. Input material: peripheral blood. The receptors were gathered from a human donor in a cohort sampled during active COVID-19.

This clone has a single count. This chain links TRBV7-3 with TRBJ2-1; D perhaps matches TRBD1 (6 bases). CDR3 length: 14 amino acids. From germline, CDR1 is SGHTA and CDR2 FQGTGA. The germline V and J ends were trimmed by 4 bases and 7 bases, with 14 bases remaining between them. The CDR3 loop is CASSSGAASNEQFF. CDR3 sequence (DNA): TGTGCCAGCAGCTCAGGGGCCGCCTCTAATGAGCAGTTCTTC.

This chain connects TRBV7-9 to TRBJ2-3, with 7 bases that match TRBD1. CDR1 SEHNR and CDR2 FQNEAQ come from the germline V gene (reference sequence). The CDR3 is 15 amino acids. J gave up 4 bases and V 5 bases, and 9 bases lay outside the gene matches. The chain's CDR3 is CASSLRGTGADTQYF. In nucleotides, the CDR3 is TGTGCCAGCAGCCTACGGGGAACAGGGGCAGATACGCAGTATTTT.

V gene TRBV6-1 combines with J gene TRBJ2-7; no reliable D call. The CDR3 is made up of 14 amino acids. Germline V gives CDR1 MNHNS, CDR2 SASEGT. V was pared by 2 bases and J by 0 bases, with 8 bases between. CDR3 sequence: CASSEYRSSYEQYF. For the CDR3, the DNA is TGTGCCAGCAGTGAATACAGAAGCTCCTACGAGCAGTACTTC.

The CDR3 nucleotides are TGTGCCAGCTCACGGGTCGGGTACGACAATGAGCAGTTCTTC. Protein sequence: CASSRVGYDNEQFF. The chain is built from TRBV18 and TRBJ2-1, with no clear D. Germline CDR1 and CDR2: KGHSH and LQKENI. The length of the CDR3 is 14 residues. Trimming cost V 4 bases and J 5 bases, with 12 bases left between them.

This clone was counted a single time. This chain uses TRBV6-1 with TRBJ2-5, with no clear D. The germline V gene encodes CDR1 MNHNS and CDR2 SASEGT. The length of the CDR3 is 14 residues. Trimming left V 2 bases short and J 1 base short, with 8 bases between. The CDR3 DNA is TGTGCCAGCAGTGAATATCACACCCAAGAGACCCAGTACTTC. Its translation: CASSEYHTQETQYF.

This sequence joins TRBV7-2 and TRBJ1-5; 11 bases fit TRBD1. CDR3 size: 15 residues. Germline V gives CDR1 SGHTA, CDR2 FQGNSA. V lost 5 bases to trimming and J lost 5 bases; unmatched junction nucleotides: 5. The CDR3 loop reads CASSTGQGVDQPQHF. CDR3 DNA sequence: TGTGCCAGCAGCACGGGACAGGGGGTCGATCAGCCCCAGCATTTT.

This clone came up once. J is TRBJ2-3 and V is TRBV10-1; 12 bases align to TRBD2. CDR3 size: 16 residues. V shed 4 bases, J shed 4 bases, and the junction held 6 bases outside the gene matches. CDR1 is WNHNN and CDR2 is SYGVQD in the germline V gene (reference sequence). The CDR3 sequence: CASSALAGGRSDTQYF. In DNA form, the CDR3 reads TGCGCCAGCAGTGCCCTAGCGGGAGGGCGATCAGATACGCAGTATTTT.

V gene TRBV28 combines with J gene TRBJ1-4; possibly TRBD1 for D (5 bases). This CDR3 has 13 residues. Trimming pared 6 bases from V and 11 bases from J, leaving 16 bases between. Germline-derived CDR1 and CDR2 are MDHEN and SYDVKM. CDR3 protein: CASSGDSPRKLFF. The CDR3 nucleotides read TGTGCCAGCAGCGGGGACTCTCCCCGTAAACTGTTTTTT.

The rearrangement uses TRBV6-5 and TRBJ1-5; 8 positions agree with TRBD1. Per the germline V gene, CDR1 is MNHEY and CDR2 is SVGAGI. J gave up 6 bases and V 5 bases, and 9 bases lay outside the gene matches. The CDR3 totals 15 residues. CDR3 protein: CASSSTGGRSQPQHF. The CDR3 DNA sequence: TGTGCCAGCAGTAGTACAGGGGGTCGGTCTCAGCCCCAGCATTTT.

The J gene is TRBJ2-1, the V gene TRBV3-1 (or the pseudogene TRBV3-2), with 7 bases that match TRBD1. Unmatched junction bases numbered 9, after V lost 4 bases and J lost 6 bases. The CDR3 spans 15 residues. Looked up from germline, CDR1 is LGHDT and CDR2 is YNNKEL (reference sequence). CDR3 protein: CASSPYPDRANEQFF. In DNA, the CDR3 is TGTGCCAGCAGCCCCTACCCAGACAGGGCCAATGAGCAGTTCTTC.

The chain combines TRBV28 with TRBJ2-7; D is ambiguous. The CDR3 totals 10 residues. Germline lookup yields CDR1 MDHEN and CDR2 SYDVKM. The V end was cut by 8 bases, the J end by 6 bases, with 8 bases between. CDR3 residues: CASGSLEQYF. The DNA for the CDR3 is TGTGCCAGCGGTAGTCTCGAGCAGTACTTC.

The rearrangement links TRBV7-3 to TRBJ2-3; no clear D gene. Germline lookup yields CDR1 SGHTA and CDR2 FQGTGA. Trimming took off 4 bases at V and 0 bases at J, with 17 bases between the two ends. CDR3 length equals 17 residues. The CDR3 loop reads CASSSPPSVSSTDTQYF. The CDR3, as DNA: TGTGCCAGCAGCTCCCCCCCCAGCGTTTCTAGCACAGATACGCAGTATTTT.

This chain joins TRBV12-3 or TRBV12-4 and TRBJ2-7; 7 bases fit TRBD1. This CDR3 has 13 amino acids. V trimming: 0 bases; J trimming: 7 bases; junction bases outside the gene matches: 3. The CDR3 coding sequence is TGTGCCAGCAGTTTAGCACAGGGGAGAGAGCAGTACTTC. This translates into CASSLAQGREQYF.

This CDR3 reads CASSGNRATGELFF. The CDR3 bases are TGTGCCAGCAGCGGGAACAGGGCGACCGGGGAGCTGTTTTTT. The chain has TRBV5-8 and TRBJ2-2; D perhaps matches TRBD1 (6 bases). This CDR3 is 14 amino acids long. Germline CDR1 and CDR2: SGHTS and YDEGEE. V lost 4 bases to trimming and J lost 5 bases, with 12 bases between them.

The chain uses TRBV28 and TRBJ2-5, with TRBD2 as a possible D gene (5 bases). Germline V CDR1 and CDR2: MDHEN, SYDVKM. This CDR3 is 10 amino acids long. The V and J ends lost 11 bases and 5 bases respectively, with 9 bases between them. CDR3 sequence (DNA): TGTGCCTCAGGCGGGGAGACCCAGTACTTC. Its translation is CASGGETQYF.

The rearrangement joins TRBV19 to TRBJ2-7; 12 bases are a match to TRBD2. Per germline, CDR1 LNHDA and CDR2 SQIVND (reference sequence). CDR3 length equals 14 residues. With 6 bases clipped from V and 6 bases from J, the junction kept 6 bases outside the gene matches. Written as DNA, the CDR3 is TGTGCCAGTAGGACTAGCGGGAGATTTGGCGAGCAGTACTTC. Translation gives CASRTSGRFGEQYF.

V usage is TRBV11-2 and J usage is TRBJ2-3; 7 positions agree with TRBD1. CDR3 length equals 14 residues. Per the germline V gene, CDR1 is SGHAT and CDR2 is FQNNGV. J gave up 2 bases and V 5 bases, and 4 bases lay outside the gene matches. CDR3 sequence reads: CASSVGTDTDTQYF. The CDR3 DNA reads TGTGCCAGCAGCGTGGGGACAGACACAGATACGCAGTATTTT.

The chain carries TRBV5-6 and TRBJ1-1, with unresolved D. V was pared by 4 bases and J by 1 base, with 20 bases between. The germline V gene has CDR1 SGHDT and CDR2 YYEEEE. CDR3 length: 17 amino acids. The CDR3 protein is CASSIFSTAYRNTEAFF. CDR3 nucleotide sequence: TGTGCCAGCAGCATATTCTCAACGGCATACAGGAACACTGAAGCTTTCTTT.

V is TRBV29-1 and J is TRBJ1-1, with D unresolved. Trimming left V 6 bases short and J 3 bases short, with 14 bases between. Germline lookup yields CDR1 SQVTM and CDR2 ANQGSEA. The CDR3 consists of 13 residues. CDR3 loop: CSVLAASDTEAFF. CDR3 bases: TGCAGCGTCCTGGCAGCGTCGGACACTGAAGCTTTCTTT.

The genes are TRBV28 and TRBJ2-6, with a tentative D call TRBD1 (6 bases). Germline V gives CDR1 MDHEN, CDR2 SYDVKM. This CDR3 region has 16 residues. V was clipped by 11 bases and J by 0 bases, with 17 bases between them. CDR3 bases: TGTGCCGTCAGGACAGACGATGTCTCTGGGGCCAACGTCCTGACTTTC. Protein sequence: CAVRTDDVSGANVLTF.

V and J are TRBV7-2 and TRBJ2-2; D call uncertain. Germline V CDR1 and CDR2: SGHTA, FQGNSA. The CDR3 sequence is 16 residues long. Between the trimmed V and J ends, which lost 0 bases and 0 bases, there was a span of 8 bases. The CDR3 DNA reads TGTGCCAGCAGCTTAGCCCGAGCGTCGAACACCGGGGAGCTGTTTTTT. This translates into CASSLARASNTGELFF.

J is TRBJ1-1 and V is TRBV3-1 (or the pseudogene TRBV3-2), with D possibly TRBD1 on 5 matching bases. Deletions cut 4 bases from V and 3 bases from J, with 12 bases between. The V gene's germline CDR1 is LGHDT and CDR2 YNNKEL (reference sequence). The CDR3 sequence is 14 residues long. This CDR3 reads CASSRGGRDTEAFF. The CDR3, as DNA: TGTGCCAGCAGCCGGGGGGGAAGGGACACTGAAGCTTTCTTT.

V is TRBV6-5 and J is TRBJ2-1; 12 bases map to TRBD2. The V segment lost 7 bases and the J segment 6 bases; nucleotides outside the gene matches: 7. This CDR3 has 15 residues. Germline V lookup: CDR1 MNHEY, CDR2 SVGAGI. The CDR3 nucleotides are TGTGCCAGCACTAGCGGGGGGGCCCTGGGCAATGAGCAGTTCTTC. This sequence encodes CASTSGGALGNEQFF.

The rearrangement uses TRBV6-6 and TRBJ2-2, with 9 bases fitting TRBD1. The V and J ends lost 5 bases and 3 bases, in that order; junction bases with no gene match: 13. This CDR3 contains 18 residues. Germline V gives CDR1 MNHNY, CDR2 SVGAGI (reference sequence). The CDR3 is CASSPSHRGLTDTGELFF. The DNA for the CDR3 is TGTGCCAGCAGTCCTTCACACAGGGGGCTCACGGACACCGGGGAGCTGTTTTTT.

The chain combines TRBV19 with TRBJ2-5, with 7 bases aligning to TRBD1. Germline assignment: CDR1 LNHDA and CDR2 SQIVND (reference sequence). This CDR3 is 15 amino acids long. V shed 4 bases and J 2 bases; nucleotides not matched to a gene: 7. The CDR3: CASSTTGDRQETQYF. As DNA, the CDR3 is TGTGCCAGTAGTACCACAGGGGATCGGCAAGAGACCCAGTACTTC. The whole variable domain, filled in from reference TRBV19 and TRBJ2-5, reads DGGITQSPKYLFRKEGQNVTLSCEQNLNHDAMYWYRQDPGQGLRLIYYSQIVNDFQKGDIAEGYSVSREKKESFPLTVTSAQKNPTAFYLCASSTTGDRQETQYFGPGTRLLVL.

The sample holds one count of this clone. The CDR3 DNA follows: TGTGCCAGCAGCTTGTTACAGAGGAACACTGAAGCTTTCTTT. Translation gives CASSLLQRNTEAFF. The V call is TRBV7-2, the J call TRBJ1-1; D not certain. The CDR3 is made up of 14 amino acids. The germline V gene encodes CDR1 SGHTA and CDR2 FQGNSA. Trimming cost V 3 bases and J 1 base, with 9 bases left between them.

The chain joins TRBV7-6 to TRBJ1-4; D gene unclear. This CDR3 contains 14 residues. V dropped 1 base and J dropped 3 bases, with 6 bases sitting between them. The germline V gene has CDR1 SGHVS and CDR2 FNYEAQ. The CDR3 sequence is CASSLVGANEKLFF. As DNA, the CDR3 is TGTGCCAGCAGCTTAGTGGGCGCTAATGAAAAACTGTTTTTT.